This T cell receptor (beta chain) was found in a study of T cell responses to AZD1222 COVID-19 vaccine. Study-wide results and caveats: Repertoire samples came only from after the peak T cell response. Reportedly, nearly half of unique spike TCRs recognized epitopes outside B.1.351/B.1.1.7 mutations.

The CDR3 is 15 amino acids. Germline V gives CDR1 LGHNA, CDR2 YNFKEQ. The germline V and J ends were trimmed by 0 bases and 3 bases, with 12 bases remaining between them. TCRdb's copy holds only in-frame clones and misses some; the assay was immunoSEQ multiplex PCR. The table records about 120,000 clones, more than 85% of them present only once. With respect to this clone: As yet, its antigen is unknown.

The chain has TRBV4-2 and TRBJ2-7, with D uncertain. Sequencing was performed on peripheral blood, taken 28 days after the second AZD1222 dose. The source of this sequence is an adult who received the AZD1222 COVID-19 vaccine. CDR3 nucleotides: TGTGCCAGCAGCCAAGATTGGATTTCGTTCTACGAGCAGTACTTC. This sequence encodes CASSQDWISFYEQYF.